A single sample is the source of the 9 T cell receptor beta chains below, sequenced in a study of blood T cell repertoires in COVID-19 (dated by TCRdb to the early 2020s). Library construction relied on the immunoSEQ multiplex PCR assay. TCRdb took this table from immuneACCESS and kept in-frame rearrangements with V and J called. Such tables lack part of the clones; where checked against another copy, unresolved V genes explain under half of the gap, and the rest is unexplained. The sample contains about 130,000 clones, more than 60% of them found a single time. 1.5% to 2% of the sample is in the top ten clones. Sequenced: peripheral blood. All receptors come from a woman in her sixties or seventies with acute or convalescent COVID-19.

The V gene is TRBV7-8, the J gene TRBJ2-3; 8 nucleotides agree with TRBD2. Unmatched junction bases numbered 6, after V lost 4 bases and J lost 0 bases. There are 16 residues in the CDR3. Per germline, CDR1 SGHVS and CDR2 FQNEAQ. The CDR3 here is CASSSTSAYSTDTQYF. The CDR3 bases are TGTGCCAGCAGCTCGACTAGCGCTTATAGCACAGATACGCAGTATTTT.

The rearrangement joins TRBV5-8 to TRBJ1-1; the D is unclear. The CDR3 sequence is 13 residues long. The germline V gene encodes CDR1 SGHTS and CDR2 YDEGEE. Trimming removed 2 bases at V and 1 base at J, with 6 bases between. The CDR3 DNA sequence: TGTGCCAGCAGCTTACGGGGGAACACTGAAGCTTTCTTT. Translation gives CASSLRGNTEAFF.

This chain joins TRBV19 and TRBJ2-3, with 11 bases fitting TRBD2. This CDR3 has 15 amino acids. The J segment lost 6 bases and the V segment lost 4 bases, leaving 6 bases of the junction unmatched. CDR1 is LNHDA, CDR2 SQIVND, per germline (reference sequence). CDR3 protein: CASSKVAGGRDTQYF. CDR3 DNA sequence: TGTGCCAGTAGTAAGGTAGCGGGGGGGCGGGATACGCAGTATTTT.

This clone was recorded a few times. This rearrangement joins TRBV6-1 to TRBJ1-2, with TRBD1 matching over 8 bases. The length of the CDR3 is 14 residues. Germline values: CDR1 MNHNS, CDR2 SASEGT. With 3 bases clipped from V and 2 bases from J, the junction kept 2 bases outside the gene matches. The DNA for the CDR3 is TGTGCCAGCAGTGACGGGACAGGAAACTATGGCTACACCTTC. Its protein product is CASSDGTGNYGYTF.

CDR3: CASSLSPGIHNEQFF. As DNA, the CDR3 is TGTGCCAGCAGTTTATCGCCAGGTATCCACAATGAGCAGTTCTTC. This chain joins TRBV27 and TRBJ2-1; D ambiguous. The germline gives CDR1 MNHEY, CDR2 SMNVEV (reference sequence). This CDR3 has 15 residues. Trimming took 0 bases from V and 5 from J, leaving 11 bases between them.

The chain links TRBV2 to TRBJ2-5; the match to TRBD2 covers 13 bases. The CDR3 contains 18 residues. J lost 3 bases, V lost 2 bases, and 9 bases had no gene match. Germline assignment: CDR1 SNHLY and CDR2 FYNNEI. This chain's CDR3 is CASSELPTSGGSKETQYF. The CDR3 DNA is TGTGCCAGCAGTGAACTCCCGACTAGCGGGGGGTCTAAAGAGACCCAGTACTTC.

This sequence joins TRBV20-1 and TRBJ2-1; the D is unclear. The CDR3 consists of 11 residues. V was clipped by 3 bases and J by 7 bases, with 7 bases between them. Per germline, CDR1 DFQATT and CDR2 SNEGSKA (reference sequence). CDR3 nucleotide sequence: TGCAGTGCTAGTTACCGGAATGAGCAGTTCTTC. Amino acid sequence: CSASYRNEQFF.

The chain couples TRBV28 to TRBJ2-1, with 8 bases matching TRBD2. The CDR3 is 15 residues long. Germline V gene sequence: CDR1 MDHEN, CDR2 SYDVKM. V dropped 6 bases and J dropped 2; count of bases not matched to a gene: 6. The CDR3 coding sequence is TGTGCCAGCAGAATCGGGGGGGAGACCTACAATGAGCAGTTCTTC. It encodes CASRIGGETYNEQFF.

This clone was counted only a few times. Here the CDR3 reads CATSDHRETGELFF. CDR3 in DNA: TGTGCCACCAGTGACCACAGGGAAACCGGGGAGCTGTTTTTT. V gene TRBV24-1 combines with J gene TRBJ2-2; D may be TRBD1 (6 bases). CDR3 size: 14 residues. CDR1 and CDR2 (germline): KGHDR, SFDVKD. V lost 4 bases to trimming and J lost 5 bases, with 10 bases between them.